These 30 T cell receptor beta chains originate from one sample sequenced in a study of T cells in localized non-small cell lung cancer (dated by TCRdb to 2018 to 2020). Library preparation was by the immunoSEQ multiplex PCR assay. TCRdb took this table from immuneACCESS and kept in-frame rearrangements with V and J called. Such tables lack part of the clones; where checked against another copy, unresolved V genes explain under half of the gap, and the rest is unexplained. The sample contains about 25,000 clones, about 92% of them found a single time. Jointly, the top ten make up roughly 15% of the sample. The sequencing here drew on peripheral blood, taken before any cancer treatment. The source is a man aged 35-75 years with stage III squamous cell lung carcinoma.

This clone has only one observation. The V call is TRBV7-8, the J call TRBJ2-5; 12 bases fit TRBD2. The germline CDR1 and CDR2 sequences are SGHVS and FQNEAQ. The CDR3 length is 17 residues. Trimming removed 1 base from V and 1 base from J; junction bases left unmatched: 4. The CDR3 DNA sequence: TGTGCCAGCAGCTTAGTGACTAGCGGGAGTCCCCAAGAGACCCAGTACTTC. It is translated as CASSLVTSGSPQETQYF.

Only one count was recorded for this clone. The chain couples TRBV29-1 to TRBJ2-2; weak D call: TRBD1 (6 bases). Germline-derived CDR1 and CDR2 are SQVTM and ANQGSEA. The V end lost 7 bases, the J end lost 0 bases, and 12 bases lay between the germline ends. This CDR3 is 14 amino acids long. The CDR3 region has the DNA TGCAGCGCAGAACAGGGAGCGAACACCGGGGAGCTGTTTTTT. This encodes CSAEQGANTGELFF.

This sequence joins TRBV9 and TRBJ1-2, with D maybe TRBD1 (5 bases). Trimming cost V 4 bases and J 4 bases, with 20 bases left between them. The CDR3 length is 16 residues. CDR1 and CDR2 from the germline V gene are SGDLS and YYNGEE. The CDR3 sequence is CASSPDPDSFAYGYTF. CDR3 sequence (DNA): TGTGCCAGCAGCCCAGACCCCGACAGTTTTGCCTATGGCTACACCTTC.

The CDR3 DNA is TGTGCCAGCAGCCCAAGGACTAGCGGACGGGGTAATGAGCAGTTCTTC. Translation gives CASSPRTSGRGNEQFF. The rearrangement links TRBV5-4 to TRBJ2-1; 10 bases line up with TRBD2. V gave up 4 bases and J gave up 7 bases; unmatched junction bases: 11. The length of the CDR3 is 16 residues. Germline V gene data show CDR1 as SGHNT and CDR2 as YYREEE (reference sequence).

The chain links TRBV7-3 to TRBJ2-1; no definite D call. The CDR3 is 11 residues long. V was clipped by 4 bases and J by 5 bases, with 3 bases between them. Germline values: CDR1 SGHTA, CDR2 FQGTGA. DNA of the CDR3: TGTGCCAGCAGCTCGAACAATGAGCAGTTCTTC. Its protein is CASSSNNEQFF.

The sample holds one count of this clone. As DNA, the CDR3 is TGCGCCAGCAGCCGGGTTGGACCCTTGAACACTGAAGCTTTCTTT. This sequence encodes CASSRVGPLNTEAFF. The rearrangement joins TRBV4-1 to TRBJ1-1; no clear D gene. Germline assignment: CDR1 MGHRA and CDR2 YSYEKL. The CDR3 has 15 residues. Trimming removed 4 bases from V and 0 bases from J, with 12 bases in between.

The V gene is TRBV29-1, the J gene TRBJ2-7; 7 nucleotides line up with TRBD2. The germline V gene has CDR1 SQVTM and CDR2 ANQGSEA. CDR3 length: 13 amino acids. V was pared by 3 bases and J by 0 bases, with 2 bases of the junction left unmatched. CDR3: CSVDGGSSYEQYF. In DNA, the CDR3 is TGCAGCGTTGATGGCGGGAGCTCCTACGAGCAGTACTTC.

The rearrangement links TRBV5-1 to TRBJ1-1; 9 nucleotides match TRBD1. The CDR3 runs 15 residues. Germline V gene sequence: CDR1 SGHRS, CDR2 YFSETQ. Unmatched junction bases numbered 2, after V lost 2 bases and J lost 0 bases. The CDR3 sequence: CASSFDRGLNTEAFF. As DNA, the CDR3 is TGCGCCAGCAGCTTTGACAGGGGGTTGAACACTGAAGCTTTCTTT.

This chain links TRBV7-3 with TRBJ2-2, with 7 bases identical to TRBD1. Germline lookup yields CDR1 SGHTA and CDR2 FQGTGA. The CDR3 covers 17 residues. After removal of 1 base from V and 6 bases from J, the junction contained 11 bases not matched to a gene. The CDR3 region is CASSLNRDRVRAGELFF. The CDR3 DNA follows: TGTGCCAGCAGCTTAAACCGCGACAGGGTCAGGGCCGGGGAGCTGTTTTTT.

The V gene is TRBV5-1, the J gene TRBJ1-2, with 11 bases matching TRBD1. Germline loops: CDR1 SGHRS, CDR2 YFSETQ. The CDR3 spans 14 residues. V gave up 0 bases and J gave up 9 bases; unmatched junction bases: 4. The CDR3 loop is CASSLGTGGESYTF. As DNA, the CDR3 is TGCGCCAGCAGCTTGGGGACAGGGGGCGAGAGCTACACCTTC.

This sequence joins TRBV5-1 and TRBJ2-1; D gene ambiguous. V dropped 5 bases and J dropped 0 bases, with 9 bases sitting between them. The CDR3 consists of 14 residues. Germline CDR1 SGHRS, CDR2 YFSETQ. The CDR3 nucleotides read TGCGCCAGCAGAGACGCCGACTCCTACAATGAGCAGTTCTTC. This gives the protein CASRDADSYNEQFF.

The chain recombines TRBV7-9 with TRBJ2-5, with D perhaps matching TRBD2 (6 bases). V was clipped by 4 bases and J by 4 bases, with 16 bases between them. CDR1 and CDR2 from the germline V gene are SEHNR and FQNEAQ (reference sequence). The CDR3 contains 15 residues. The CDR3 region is CASSSGVGPRETQYF. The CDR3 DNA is TGTGCCAGCAGCTCGGGGGTGGGTCCCAGAGAGACCCAGTACTTC.

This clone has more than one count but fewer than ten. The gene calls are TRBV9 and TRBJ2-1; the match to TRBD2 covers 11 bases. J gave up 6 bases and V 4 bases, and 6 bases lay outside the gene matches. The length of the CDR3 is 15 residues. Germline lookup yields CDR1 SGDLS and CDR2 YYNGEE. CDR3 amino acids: CASSLGLAGPNEQFF. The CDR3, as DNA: TGTGCCAGCAGCTTAGGACTAGCGGGCCCCAATGAGCAGTTCTTC.

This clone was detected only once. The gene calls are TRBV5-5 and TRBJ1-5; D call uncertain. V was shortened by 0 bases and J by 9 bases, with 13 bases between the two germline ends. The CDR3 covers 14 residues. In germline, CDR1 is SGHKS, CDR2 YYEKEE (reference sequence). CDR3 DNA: TGTGCCAGCAGCTTGGAGCCGGGCGAGGGGCCCCAGCATTTT. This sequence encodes CASSLEPGEGPQHF.

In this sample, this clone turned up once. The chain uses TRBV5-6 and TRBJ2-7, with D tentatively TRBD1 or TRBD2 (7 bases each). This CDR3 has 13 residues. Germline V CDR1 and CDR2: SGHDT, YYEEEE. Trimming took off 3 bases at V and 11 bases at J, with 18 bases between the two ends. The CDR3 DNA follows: TGTGCCAGCAGCTATACCCAGGGGGGGGCAGAGTACTTC. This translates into CASSYTQGGAEYF.

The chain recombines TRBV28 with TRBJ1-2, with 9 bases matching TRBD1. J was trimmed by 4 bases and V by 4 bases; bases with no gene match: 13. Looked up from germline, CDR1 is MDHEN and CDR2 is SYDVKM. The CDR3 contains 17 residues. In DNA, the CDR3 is TGTGCCAGCAGTTCGAACCTACAGGGGGCGCAGGGCTATGGCTACACCTTC. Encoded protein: CASSSNLQGAQGYGYTF.

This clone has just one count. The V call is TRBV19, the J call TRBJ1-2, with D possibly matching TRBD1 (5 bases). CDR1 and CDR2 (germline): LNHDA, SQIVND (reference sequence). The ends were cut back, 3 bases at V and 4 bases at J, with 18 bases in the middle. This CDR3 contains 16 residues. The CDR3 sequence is CASSIFGTGATYGYTF. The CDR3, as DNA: TGTGCCAGTAGTATTTTCGGGACCGGGGCGACCTATGGCTACACCTTC. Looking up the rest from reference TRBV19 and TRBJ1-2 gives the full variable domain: DGGITQSPKYLFRKEGQNVTLSCEQNLNHDAMYWYRQDPGQGLRLIYYSQIVNDFQKGDIAEGYSVSREKKESFPLTVTSAQKNPTAFYLCASSIFGTGATYGYTFGSGTRLTVV.

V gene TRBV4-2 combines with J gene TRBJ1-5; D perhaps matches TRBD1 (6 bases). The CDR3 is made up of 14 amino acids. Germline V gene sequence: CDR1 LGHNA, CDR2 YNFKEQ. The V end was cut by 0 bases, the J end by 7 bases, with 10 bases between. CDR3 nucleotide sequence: TGTGCCAGCAGCCAAGATGGGGGCGGCCAGCCCCAGCATTTT. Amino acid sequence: CASSQDGGGQPQHF.

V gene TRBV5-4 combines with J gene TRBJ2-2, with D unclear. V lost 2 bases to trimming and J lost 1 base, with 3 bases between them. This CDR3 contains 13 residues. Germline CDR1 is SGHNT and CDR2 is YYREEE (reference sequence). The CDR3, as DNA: TGTGCCAGCAGCTTCGGGAACACCGGGGAGCTGTTTTTT. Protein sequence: CASSFGNTGELFF.

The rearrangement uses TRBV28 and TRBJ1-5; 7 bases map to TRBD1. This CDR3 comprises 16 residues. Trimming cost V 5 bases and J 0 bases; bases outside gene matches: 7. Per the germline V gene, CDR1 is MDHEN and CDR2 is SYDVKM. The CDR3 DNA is TGTGCCAGCAGTCCTAGGACAGGCCGTAGCAATCAGCCCCAGCATTTT. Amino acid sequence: CASSPRTGRSNQPQHF.

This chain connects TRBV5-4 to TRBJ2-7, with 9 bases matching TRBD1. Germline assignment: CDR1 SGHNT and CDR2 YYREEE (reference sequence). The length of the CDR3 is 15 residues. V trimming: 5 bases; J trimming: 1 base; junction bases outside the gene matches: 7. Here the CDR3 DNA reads TGTGCCAGCAGTTTACCGGGACAGGGTTCCTACGAGCAGTACTTC. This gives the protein CASSLPGQGSYEQYF. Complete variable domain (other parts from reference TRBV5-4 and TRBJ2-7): ETGVTQSPTHLIKTRGQQVTLRCSSQSGHNTVSWYQQALGQGPQFIFQYYREEENGRGNFPPRFSGLQFPNYSSELNVNALELDDSALYLCASSLPGQGSYEQYFGPGTRLTVT.

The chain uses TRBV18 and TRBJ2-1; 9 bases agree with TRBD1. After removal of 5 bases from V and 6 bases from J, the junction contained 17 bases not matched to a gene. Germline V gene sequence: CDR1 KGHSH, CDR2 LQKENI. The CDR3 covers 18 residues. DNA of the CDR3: TGTGCCAGCTCATACTACTTGCCCGGGACAGGGCAAAGCAATGAGCAGTTCTTC. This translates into CASSYYLPGTGQSNEQFF.

The CDR3 loop is CASSPQQENTEAFF. The CDR3 region has the DNA TGTGCCAGCAGCCCCCAACAGGAGAACACTGAAGCTTTCTTT. The J gene is TRBJ1-1, the V gene TRBV7-2; TRBD1 might be the D (5 bases). Per the germline V gene, CDR1 is SGHTA and CDR2 is FQGNSA. The CDR3 covers 14 residues. V lost 5 bases and J 1 base, leaving 11 bases between the germline ends.

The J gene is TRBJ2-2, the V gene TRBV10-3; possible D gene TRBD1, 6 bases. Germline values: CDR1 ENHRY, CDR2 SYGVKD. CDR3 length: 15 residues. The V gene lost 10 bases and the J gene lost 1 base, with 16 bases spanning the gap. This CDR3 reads CASRPGTKNTGELFF. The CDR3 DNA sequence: TGTGCCAGCCGGCCCGGGACAAAGAACACCGGGGAGCTGTTTTTT.

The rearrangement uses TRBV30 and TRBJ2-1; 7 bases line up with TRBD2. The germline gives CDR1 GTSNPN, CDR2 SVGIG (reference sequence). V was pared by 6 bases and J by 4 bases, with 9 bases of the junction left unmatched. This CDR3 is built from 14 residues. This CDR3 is CACSGTKLYNEQFF. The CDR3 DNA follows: TGTGCCTGTTCCGGGACTAAGTTATACAATGAGCAGTTCTTC.

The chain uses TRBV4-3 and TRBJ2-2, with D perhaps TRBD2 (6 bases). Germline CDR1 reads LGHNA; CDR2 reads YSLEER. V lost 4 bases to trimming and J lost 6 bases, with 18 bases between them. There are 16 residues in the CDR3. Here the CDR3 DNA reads TGCGCCAGCAGCCCCTTTGGGGGAGGAACAGCCGGGGAGCTGTTTTTT. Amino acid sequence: CASSPFGGGTAGELFF.

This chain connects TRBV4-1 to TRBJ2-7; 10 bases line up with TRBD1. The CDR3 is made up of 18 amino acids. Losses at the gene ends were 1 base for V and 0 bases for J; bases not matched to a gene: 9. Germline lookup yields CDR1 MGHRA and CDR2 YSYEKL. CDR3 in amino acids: CASSQVGQGGPHSYEQYF. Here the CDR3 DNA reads TGCGCCAGCAGCCAAGTAGGACAGGGGGGACCACACTCCTACGAGCAGTACTTC.

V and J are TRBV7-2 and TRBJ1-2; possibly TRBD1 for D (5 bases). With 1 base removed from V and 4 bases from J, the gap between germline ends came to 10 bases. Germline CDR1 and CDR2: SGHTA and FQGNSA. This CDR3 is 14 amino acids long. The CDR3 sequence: CASSLGVGAYGYTF. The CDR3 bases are TGTGCCAGCAGCTTAGGTGTAGGGGCCTATGGCTACACCTTC.

The CDR3 region is CASSQETAARGYGYTF. The CDR3 nucleotides read TGTGCCAGCAGCCAAGAAACGGCAGCCCGGGGCTATGGCTACACCTTC. This chain links TRBV4-2 with TRBJ1-2; D is unclear. Germline CDR1 and CDR2: LGHNA and YNFKEQ. This CDR3 region has 16 residues. V lost 0 bases and J 4 bases, leaving 15 bases between the germline ends.

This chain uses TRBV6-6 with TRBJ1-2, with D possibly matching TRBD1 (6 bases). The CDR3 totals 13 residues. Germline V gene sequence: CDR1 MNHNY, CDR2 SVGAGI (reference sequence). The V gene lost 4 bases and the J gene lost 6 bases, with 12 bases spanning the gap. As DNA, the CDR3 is TGTGCCAGCAGTTTAAGGGGGGGGAATGGCTACACCTTC. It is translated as CASSLRGGNGYTF.